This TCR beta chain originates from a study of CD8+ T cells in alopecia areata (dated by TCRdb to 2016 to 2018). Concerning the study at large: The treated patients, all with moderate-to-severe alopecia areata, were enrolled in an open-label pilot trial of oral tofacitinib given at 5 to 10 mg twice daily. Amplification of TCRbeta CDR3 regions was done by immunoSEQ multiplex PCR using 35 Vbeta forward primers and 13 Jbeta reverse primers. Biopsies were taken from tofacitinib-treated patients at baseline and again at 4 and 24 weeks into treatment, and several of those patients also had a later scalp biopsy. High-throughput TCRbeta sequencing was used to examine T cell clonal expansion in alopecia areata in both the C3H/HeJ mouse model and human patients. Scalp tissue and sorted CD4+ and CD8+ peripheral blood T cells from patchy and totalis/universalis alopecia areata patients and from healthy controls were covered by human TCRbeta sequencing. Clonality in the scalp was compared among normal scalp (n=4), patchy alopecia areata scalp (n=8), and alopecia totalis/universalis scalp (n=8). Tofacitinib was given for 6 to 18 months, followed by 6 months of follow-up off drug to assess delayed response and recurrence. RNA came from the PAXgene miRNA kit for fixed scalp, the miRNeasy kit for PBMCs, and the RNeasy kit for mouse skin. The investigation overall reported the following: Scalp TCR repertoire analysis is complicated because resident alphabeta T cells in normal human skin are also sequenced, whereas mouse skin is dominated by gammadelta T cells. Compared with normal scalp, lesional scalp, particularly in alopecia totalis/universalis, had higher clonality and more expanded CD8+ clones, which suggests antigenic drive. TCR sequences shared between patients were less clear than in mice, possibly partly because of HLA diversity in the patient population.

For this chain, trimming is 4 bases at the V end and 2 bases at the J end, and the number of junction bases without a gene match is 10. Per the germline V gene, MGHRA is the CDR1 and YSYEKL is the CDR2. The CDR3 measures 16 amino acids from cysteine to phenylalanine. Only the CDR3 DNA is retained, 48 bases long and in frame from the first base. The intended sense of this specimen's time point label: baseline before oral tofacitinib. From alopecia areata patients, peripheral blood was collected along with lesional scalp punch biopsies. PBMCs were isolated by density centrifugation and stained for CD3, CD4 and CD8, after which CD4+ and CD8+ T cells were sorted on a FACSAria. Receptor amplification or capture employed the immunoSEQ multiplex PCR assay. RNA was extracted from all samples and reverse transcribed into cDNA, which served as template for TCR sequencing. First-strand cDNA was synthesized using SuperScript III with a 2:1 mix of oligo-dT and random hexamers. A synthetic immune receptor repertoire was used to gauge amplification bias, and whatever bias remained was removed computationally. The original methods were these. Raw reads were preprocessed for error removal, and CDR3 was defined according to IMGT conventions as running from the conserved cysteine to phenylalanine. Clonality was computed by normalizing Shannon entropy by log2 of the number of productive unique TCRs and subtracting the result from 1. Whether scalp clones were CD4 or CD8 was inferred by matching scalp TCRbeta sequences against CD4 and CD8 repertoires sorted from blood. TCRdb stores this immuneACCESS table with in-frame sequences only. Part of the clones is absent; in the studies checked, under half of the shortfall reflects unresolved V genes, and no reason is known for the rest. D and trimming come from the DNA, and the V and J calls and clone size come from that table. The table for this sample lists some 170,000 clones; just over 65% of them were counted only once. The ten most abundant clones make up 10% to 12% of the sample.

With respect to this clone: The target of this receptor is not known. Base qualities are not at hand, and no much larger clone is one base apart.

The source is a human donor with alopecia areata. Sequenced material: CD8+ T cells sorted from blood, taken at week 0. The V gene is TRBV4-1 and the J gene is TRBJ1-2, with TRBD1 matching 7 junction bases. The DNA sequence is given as TGCGCCAGCAGCCGAGACCGGGACAGAGAAAACTATGGCTACACCTTC. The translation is CASSRDRDRENYGYTF.